The TCR beta chain described here comes from a study of post-analysis software for immune sequencing data. Study-level information: Progressive-relapsing, secondary progressive and relapsing-remitting multiple sclerosis were among the disease courses included. Study observations and caveats: Those with multiple sclerosis, the patient group, showed significantly lower normalized Chao1 diversity than controls. Clustering by F measure revealed strong co-clustering among samples prepared together in one batch. The five TRBV segments detected at higher frequency in patients than in controls included TRBV5-6, TRBV5-1 and TRBV20-1.

V shed 7 bases and J 4 bases; nucleotides not matched to a gene: 12. This CDR3 has 16 amino acids. The germline gives CDR1 KGHDR, CDR2 SFDVKD. cDNA libraries for TCR beta contained unique molecular identifiers. TCRdb passed the PCR reads through MiXCR, listing each CDR3 protein once. The repertoire holds roughly 600,000 distinct CDR3 sequences, around 44% seen once, with roughly 1.7% in the top ten. This clonotype has only one observation. Its antigen remains unidentified. The rearrangement uses TRBV24-1 and TRBJ2-1; 7 positions match TRBD1. Sample: blood. This receptor was taken from a girl between 5 and 17 years old with multiple sclerosis. CDR3 protein: CATSDTGAPIYNEQFF. Here the CDR3 DNA reads TGTGCCACCAGCGATACAGGGGCCCCTATATACAATGAGCAGTTCTTC.